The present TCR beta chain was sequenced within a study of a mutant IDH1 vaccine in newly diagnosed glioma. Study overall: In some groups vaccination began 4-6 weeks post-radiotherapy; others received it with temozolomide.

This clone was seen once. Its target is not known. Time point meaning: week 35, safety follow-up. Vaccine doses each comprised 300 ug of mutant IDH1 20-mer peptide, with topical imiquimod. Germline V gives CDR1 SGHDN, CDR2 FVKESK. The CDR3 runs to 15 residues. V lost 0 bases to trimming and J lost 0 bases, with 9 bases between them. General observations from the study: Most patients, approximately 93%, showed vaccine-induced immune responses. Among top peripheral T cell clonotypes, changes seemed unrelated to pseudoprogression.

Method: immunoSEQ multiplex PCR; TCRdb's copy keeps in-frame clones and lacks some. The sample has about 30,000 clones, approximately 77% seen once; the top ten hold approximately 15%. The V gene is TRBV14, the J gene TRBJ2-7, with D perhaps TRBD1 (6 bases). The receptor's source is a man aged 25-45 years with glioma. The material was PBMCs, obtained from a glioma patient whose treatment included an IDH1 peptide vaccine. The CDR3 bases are TGTGCCAGCAGCCAAGATGGGACATCCTCCTACGAGCAGTACTTC. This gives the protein CASSQDGTSSYEQYF.